This TCR beta chain was captured by sequencing in a study of graft-versus-host responses after intestinal transplantation. This CDR3 is 13 amino acids long. With 4 bases removed from V and 0 bases from J, the gap between germline ends came to 8 bases. Germline V gene lookup returns CDR1 SGHRS and CDR2 YFSETQ. Only in-frame clones appear in the TCRdb table, and some are missing; sequencing was by immunoSEQ multiplex PCR. The top ten clones hold 40% to 65% of a sample with about 19,000 clones, around 86% of them seen once. This material consisted of bone marrow, taken around 120 days after transplant. The receptor's source is a human patient who received an intestinal transplant, so some T cells may come from the graft donor. This chain connects TRBV5-1 to TRBJ2-7; D is perhaps TRBD1 (6 bases). The CDR3 protein is CASSRTVSYEQYF. The CDR3 nucleotides read TGCGCCAGCAGCCGGACAGTCTCCTACGAGCAGTACTTC.